This entry describes one T cell receptor (beta chain). This entry belongs to a study of blood T cell repertoires in COVID-19. Repertoires were generated with immunoSEQ multiplex PCR, while TCRdb's copy carries only in-frame clones and drops some. The data show about 290,000 clones, about 89% seen once. With V trimmed by 4 bases and J by 0 bases, 3 bases remained unmatched. In germline, CDR1 is SGHNT, CDR2 YYREEE (reference sequence). The CDR3 runs 17 residues. This sequence was found in a middle-aged woman who had recovered from COVID-19. Sequencing was done on a sample of PBMCs or T cells enriched from blood (not recorded which). This rearrangement joins TRBV5-4 to TRBJ2-3; 15 positions agree with TRBD2. The CDR3 DNA is TGTGCCAGCAGCCGCGGGACTAGCGGGGGGAGCACAGATACGCAGTATTTT. It specifies CASSRGTSGGSTDTQYF.